Listed here are 15 T cell receptor beta chains from one sample, sequenced in a study of control samples from healthy donors and cancer patients (dated by TCRdb to the early 2020s). Library preparation was by the immunoSEQ multiplex PCR assay. The source is immuneACCESS, and TCRdb retained only in-frame sequences with V and J called. Part of the clones is not carried over; for the studies checked, unresolved V genes explain less than half of this, and the remainder is unexplained. The sample table shows 120,000 or so clones, and roughly 92% are seen once. The ten most abundant clones make up 0.58% of the sample. The material sequenced was PBMCs. These receptors all come from an older man with head and neck cancer.

This chain uses TRBV4-1 with TRBJ2-2; TRBD1 aligns across 10 bases. CDR3 length: 17 residues. Germline V lookup: CDR1 MGHRA, CDR2 YSYEKL. V lost 4 bases and J lost 4; bases outside the gene matches: 9. The CDR3 coding sequence is TGCGCCAGCAGCCTACTCTCGGGACAGGGGTTCACCGGGGAGCTGTTTTTT. Translated: CASSLLSGQGFTGELFF.

V usage is TRBV5-4 and J usage is TRBJ2-7; D may match TRBD1 or TRBD2 (6 bases each). This CDR3 has 16 amino acids. The germline V and J ends were trimmed by 4 bases and 5 bases, with 22 bases remaining between them. CDR1 is SGHNT, CDR2 YYREEE, per germline (reference sequence). The CDR3 is CASSQMHGGALNEQYF. The CDR3 DNA follows: TGTGCCAGCAGCCAAATGCACGGGGGCGCATTGAACGAGCAGTACTTC.

J is TRBJ2-7 and V is TRBV6-5; 7 bases match TRBD1. The V gene's germline CDR1 is MNHEY and CDR2 SVGAGI. V lost 6 bases to trimming and J lost 3 bases; unmatched junction nucleotides: 2. This CDR3 contains 12 residues. The CDR3 sequence is CASRTGDYEQYF. CDR3 in DNA: TGTGCCAGCAGAACAGGGGACTACGAGCAGTACTTC.

This clone turned up a few times. The V gene is TRBV7-9, the J gene TRBJ2-3; 11 nucleotides line up with TRBD2. The CDR3 has 16 residues. Germline assignment: CDR1 SEHNR and CDR2 FQNEAQ (reference sequence). The V segment lost 6 bases and the J segment 1 base; nucleotides outside the gene matches: 6. CDR3 sequence (DNA): TGTGCCAGCAGTCCATCGGGACTAGCGGGCACAGATACGCAGTATTTT. This encodes CASSPSGLAGTDTQYF.

Regarding this clone: One end of the junction varies from germline; a read error may be responsible. The identical CDR3 is also encoded by other nucleotide sequences in the sample. The chain combines TRBV3-1 (or the pseudogene TRBV3-2) with TRBJ1-2; 9 bases align to TRBD1. CDR1 LGHDT and CDR2 YNNKEL come from the germline V gene (reference sequence). The CDR3 is 12 residues long. The CDR3 coding sequence is TGTGCCAGCAGCCAGCCCGGGGACAGGGCAAACTTC. This sequence encodes CASSQPGDRANF.

The rearrangement uses TRBV5-1 and TRBJ2-7; D gene uncertain. The V gene's germline CDR1 is SGHRS and CDR2 YFSETQ. CDR3 length: 13 residues. V lost 6 bases to trimming and J lost 2 bases, with 12 bases between them. The CDR3 reads CASTRASPYEQYF. CDR3 nucleotides: TGCGCCAGCACCCGGGCCAGTCCCTACGAGCAGTACTTC. The full variable domain, with the rest looked up from reference TRBV5-1 and TRBJ2-7, is KAGVTQTPRYLIKTRGQQVTLSCSPISGHRSVSWYQQTPGQGLQFLFEYFSETQRNKGNFPGRFSGRQFSNSRSEMNVSTLELGDSALYLCASTRASPYEQYFGPGTRLTVT.

This chain joins TRBV15 and TRBJ2-7; D gene ambiguous. This CDR3 spans 13 amino acids. Trimming removed 3 bases at V and 3 bases at J, with 9 bases between. Germline assignment: CDR1 LNHNV and CDR2 YYDKDF (reference sequence). In DNA, the CDR3 is TGTGCCACCAGCAGGGACCCCCTCTACGAGCAGTACTTC. Translating gives CATSRDPLYEQYF.

This clone was seen a handful of times. The chain uses TRBV29-1 and TRBJ1-2, with D tentatively TRBD1 (5 bases). The V gene lost 6 bases and the J gene lost 8 bases, with 19 bases spanning the gap. Germline V gives CDR1 SQVTM, CDR2 ANQGSEA. This CDR3 is 13 amino acids long. The CDR3 loop is CSVSTGTPKGYTF. The CDR3 coding sequence is TGCAGCGTATCTACCGGGACGCCGAAAGGCTACACCTTC.

V and J are TRBV11-3 and TRBJ1-2, with D possibly matching TRBD1 (6 bases). The CDR3 has 12 amino acids. Trimming left V 0 bases short and J 14 bases short, with 13 bases between. CDR1 is SGHNT, CDR2 YENEEA, per germline. CDR3 DNA: TGTGCCAGCAGCTTAGATCGGACAGAATTGACCTTC. It translates to CASSLDRTELTF.

V is TRBV12-5 and J is TRBJ2-7; 8 nucleotides agree with TRBD1. Germline CDR1 and CDR2: LGHNT and FRNRAP. Trimming took 0 bases from V and 3 from J; bases not matched to a gene: 10. This CDR3 is built from 17 residues. In DNA form, the CDR3 reads TGTGCTAGTGGTTTGGTACCCTCGGGACAGGTACTCTACGAGCAGTACTTC. Its translation is CASGLVPSGQVLYEQYF.

This clone has more than one count but fewer than ten. This chain links TRBV19 with TRBJ2-1; D not resolved. In germline, CDR1 is LNHDA, CDR2 SQIVND (reference sequence). The CDR3 is made up of 14 amino acids. The V end was cut by 3 bases, the J end by 6 bases, with 12 bases between. CDR3 DNA sequence: TGTGCCAGTAGTATTATAGAGGCTGTCAATGAGCAGTTCTTC. This translates into CASSIIEAVNEQFF. Complete variable domain (other parts from reference TRBV19 and TRBJ2-1): DGGITQSPKYLFRKEGQNVTLSCEQNLNHDAMYWYRQDPGQGLRLIYYSQIVNDFQKGDIAEGYSVSREKKESFPLTVTSAQKNPTAFYLCASSIIEAVNEQFFGPGTRLTVL.

This chain uses TRBV7-2 with TRBJ2-1; 8 bases map to TRBD2. CDR1 is SGHTA, CDR2 FQGNSA, per germline. Trimming at V came to 1 base and at J to 7 bases, leaving 6 bases not matched to a gene. This CDR3 has 15 amino acids. CDR3 residues: CASSLGGGGRNEQFF. CDR3 in DNA: TGTGCCAGCAGCTTAGGGGGCGGCGGGAGGAATGAGCAGTTCTTC.

The V gene is TRBV5-6, the J gene TRBJ1-2, with D perhaps matching TRBD1 (6 bases). CDR1 SGHDT and CDR2 YYEEEE come from the germline V gene. CDR3 length equals 15 residues. Deletions cut 6 bases from V and 4 bases from J, with 19 bases between. The CDR3 loop reads CASTLQGLDPYGYTF. CDR3 nucleotide sequence: TGTGCCAGCACCCTTCAGGGGCTCGATCCCTATGGCTACACCTTC.

This chain links TRBV10-1 with TRBJ1-5; maybe TRBD1 (5 bases). CDR1 and CDR2 (germline): WNHNN, SYGVQD (reference sequence). This CDR3 comprises 13 residues. Trimming removed 4 bases at V and 6 bases at J, with 10 bases between. The chain's CDR3 is CASSGRRGQPQHF. DNA of the CDR3: TGCGCCAGCAGTGGTCGAAGGGGTCAGCCCCAGCATTTT.

This clone was found once. V is TRBV29-1 and J is TRBJ1-1; 7 nucleotides line up with TRBD1. In germline, CDR1 is SQVTM, CDR2 ANQGSEA. The CDR3 is 14 amino acids. V was pared by 0 bases and J by 5 bases, with 6 bases of the junction left unmatched. The CDR3 nucleotides are TGCAGCGTTGAAGACATTGACAGGGCTACTGAAGCTTTCTTT. Protein sequence: CSVEDIDRATEAFF.